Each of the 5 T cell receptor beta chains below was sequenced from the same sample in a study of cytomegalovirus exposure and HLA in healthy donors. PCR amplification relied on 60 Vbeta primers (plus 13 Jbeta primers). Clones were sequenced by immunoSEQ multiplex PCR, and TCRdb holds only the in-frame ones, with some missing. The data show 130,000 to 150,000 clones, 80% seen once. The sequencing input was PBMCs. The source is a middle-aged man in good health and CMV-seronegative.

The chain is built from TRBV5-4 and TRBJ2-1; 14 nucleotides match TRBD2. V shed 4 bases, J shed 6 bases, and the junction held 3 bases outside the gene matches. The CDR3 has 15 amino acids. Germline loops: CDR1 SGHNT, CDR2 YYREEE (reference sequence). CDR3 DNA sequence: TGTGCCAGCAGCCCGACTAGCGGGGGGGCCAATGAGCAGTTCTTC. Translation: CASSPTSGGANEQFF.

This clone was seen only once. The CDR3 nucleotides read TGTGCCAGCAGCACCTGGACAGAAGGGGCAGAGACCCAGTACTTC. This gives the protein CASSTWTEGAETQYF. The chain is built from TRBV7-9 and TRBJ2-5; D may be TRBD1 (6 bases). Deletions cut 5 bases from V and 4 bases from J, with 17 bases between. Germline-derived CDR1 and CDR2 are SEHNR and FQNEAQ (reference sequence). CDR3 length equals 15 residues.

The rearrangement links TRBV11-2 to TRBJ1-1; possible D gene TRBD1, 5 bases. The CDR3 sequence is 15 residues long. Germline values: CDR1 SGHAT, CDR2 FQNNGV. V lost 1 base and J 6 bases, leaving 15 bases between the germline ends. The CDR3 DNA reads TGTGCCAGCAGCTTAGGGAGTTTCGGGGGGTCTGAAGCTTTCTTT. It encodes CASSLGSFGGSEAFF.

CDR3 sequence (DNA): TGCAGCGCCAAGGGGGGGGTCGGTGAGCAGTTCTTC. This codes for CSAKGGVGEQFF. V is TRBV29-1 and J is TRBJ2-1, with D possibly TRBD2 on 7 matching bases. Germline V gene data show CDR1 as SQVTM and CDR2 as ANQGSEA. The length of the CDR3 is 12 residues. V lost 7 bases and J lost 9, with 16 bases in between.

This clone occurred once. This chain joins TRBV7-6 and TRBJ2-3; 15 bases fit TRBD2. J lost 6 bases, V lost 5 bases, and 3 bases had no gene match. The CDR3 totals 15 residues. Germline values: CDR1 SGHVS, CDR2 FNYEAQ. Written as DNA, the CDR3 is TGTGCCAGCAGCATCGGACTAGCGGGAGGGGATACGCAGTATTTT. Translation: CASSIGLAGGDTQYF.